This T cell receptor beta chain was found in a study of early T cells in non-severe SARS-CoV-2 infection. Study-wide background: Chains from this unsorted whole-blood bulk RNA could not be paired. Whole-study findings and limits: Sequences matched to VDJdb favored anti-spike CD8 responses, while private and CD4 specificities were missed.

This clonotype was detected many times. Its antigen is unidentified. Each single cDNA molecule received a unique molecular identifier. TCRdb processed the 5' RACE reads anew with MiXCR; each CDR3 protein has one entry. Of approximately 20,000 distinct CDR3 sequences in the sample, more than 4% were seen once. V lost 2 bases, J lost 6 bases, and 5 bases lay in between. Germline values: CDR1 SGHAT, CDR2 FQNNGV. CDR3 length equals 11 residues. The V call is TRBV11-2, the J call TRBJ2-7; no definite D call. The sample comprised whole blood. The receptor was derived from an adult who was a healthcare worker with PCR-confirmed SARS-CoV-2 infection or an uninfected control (not recorded which). CDR3 amino acids: CASSLSGEQYF. The CDR3 DNA follows: TGTGCCAGCAGCTTATCCGGCGAGCAGTACTTC.